This section outlines one T cell receptor beta chain sequence together with its context. Its antigen is undetermined. The sample originates from a study of T cell responses to AZD1222 COVID-19 vaccine. Study-level results: With two AZD1222 doses given, Spike-specific TCR breadth and depth both rose. White British donors predominated, females outnumbered males, and clonal diversity was possibly underestimated. Samples come after the peak T cell response, not at day 14.

Method: immunoSEQ multiplex PCR; TCRdb's copy keeps in-frame clones and lacks some. The data show 150,000 to 200,000 clones, about 93% seen once. Pooling was applied to second doses at about 4 or about 12 weeks. The sequence derives from an adult who received the AZD1222 COVID-19 vaccine. The material was peripheral blood, obtained 28 days after the second AZD1222 dose.

CDR3 region: CASSAMSGSPYEQYF. CDR3 nucleotides: TGTGCCAGCAGCGCCATGTCGGGGAGTCCCTACGAGCAGTACTTC. The rearrangement joins TRBV5-4 to TRBJ2-7; possible D gene TRBD2, 5 bases. This CDR3 contains 15 residues. Trimming shortened V by 4 bases and J by 2 bases, and 16 bases separated the two germline ends. The V gene's germline CDR1 is SGHNT and CDR2 YYREEE (reference sequence).